This T cell receptor beta chain originates from a study of T cell responses to AZD1222 COVID-19 vaccine. Concerning this clone itself: Its specificity is not known.

Study-wide results and limits: A rise in Spike-specific TCR breadth and depth followed two AZD1222 doses. Baseline serology detected seropositivity in only six AZD1222 recipients.

The V gene's germline CDR1 is SGHTA and CDR2 FQGNSA. The CDR3 sequence is 16 residues long. Trimming removed 0 bases at V and 0 bases at J, with 11 bases between. Libraries were prepared by immunoSEQ multiplex PCR; TCRdb keeps only in-frame clonotypes and omits some of them. The table records approximately 180,000 clones, just over 90% of them present only once. This TCR came from an adult in good health. The specimen was peripheral blood, collected on day 0 of AZD1222 vaccination. The chain has TRBV7-2 and TRBJ1-1, with a tentative D call TRBD1 (5 bases). This chain's CDR3 is CASSLAGGGVNTEAFF. In DNA, the CDR3 is TGTGCCAGCAGCTTAGCTGGGGGAGGGGTGAACACTGAAGCTTTCTTT.